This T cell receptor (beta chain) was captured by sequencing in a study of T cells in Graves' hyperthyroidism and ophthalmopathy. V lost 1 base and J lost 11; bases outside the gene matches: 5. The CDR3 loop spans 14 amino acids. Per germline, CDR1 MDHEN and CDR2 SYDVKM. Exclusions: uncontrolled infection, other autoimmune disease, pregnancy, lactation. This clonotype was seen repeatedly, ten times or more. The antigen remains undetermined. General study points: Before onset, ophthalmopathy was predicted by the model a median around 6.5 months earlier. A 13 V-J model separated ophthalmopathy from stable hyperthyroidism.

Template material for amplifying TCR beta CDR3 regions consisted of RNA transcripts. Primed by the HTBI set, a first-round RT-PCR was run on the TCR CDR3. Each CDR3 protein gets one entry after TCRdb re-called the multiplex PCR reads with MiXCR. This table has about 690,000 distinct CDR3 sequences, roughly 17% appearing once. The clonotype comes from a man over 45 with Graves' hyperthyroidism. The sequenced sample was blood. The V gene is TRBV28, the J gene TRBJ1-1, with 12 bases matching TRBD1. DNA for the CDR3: TGTGCCAGCAGTTTATTGGGACAGGGGGCTGCGGCTTTCTTT. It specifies CASSLLGQGAAAFF.